Listed below are T cell receptor beta chains from one sample, sequenced in a study of T cell responses to AZD1222 COVID-19 vaccine. Assay used: immunoSEQ multiplex PCR; TCRdb lists only in-frame clones, some missing. Of tens of thousands of clones in the sample, about 88% were seen once. This specimen consisted of peripheral blood, obtained 28 days after the second AZD1222 dose. All receptors come from an adult who received the AZD1222 COVID-19 vaccine. The CDR3 runs from the conserved cysteine through the conserved F or W. D genes are given only for firm matches. A clone size is listed for some rows: how often the clone was seen (once, few, many), or a class if it is expanded.

d_gene: TRBD1
abundance: .
v_gene: TRBV3-1/TRBV3-2
j_gene: TRBJ1-2
CDR3nt: TGTGCCAGCAGTTCGACAGGGGGCTATGGCTACACCTTC
CDR3aa: CASSSTGGYGYTF

d_gene: .
abundance: .
v_gene: TRBV9
j_gene: TRBJ2-1
CDR3nt: TGTGCCAGCAGCGTAGGGGCCCTAGCGCCCGGTTCCCAGTTCTTC
CDR3aa: CASSVGALAPGSQFF

d_gene: TRBD1
abundance: .
v_gene: TRBV7-6
j_gene: TRBJ1-2
CDR3nt: TGTGCCAGCAGCCGGGACAGGGCTCGTGGCTACACCTTC
CDR3aa: CASSRDRARGYTF

d_gene: .
abundance: .
v_gene: TRBV11-3
j_gene: TRBJ2-1
CDR3nt: TGTGCCAGCAGCTTAGCTCTCGGGGCAGACTCCTACAATGAGCAGTTCTTC
CDR3aa: CASSLALGADSYNEQFF

d_gene: TRBD2
abundance: .
v_gene: TRBV15
j_gene: TRBJ2-1
CDR3nt: TGTGCCACCAGCAGGGTAGCGGGAGACGACAATGAGCAGTTCTTC
CDR3aa: CATSRVAGDDNEQFF

d_gene: TRBD1
abundance: few
v_gene: TRBV2
j_gene: TRBJ1-1
CDR3nt: TGTGCCAGCAGCGGACAGGGGAACCTCCCGGGGAGTGAAGCTTTCTTT
CDR3aa: CASSGQGNLPGSEAFF

d_gene: .
abundance: .
v_gene: TRBV6-5
j_gene: TRBJ1-5
CDR3nt: TGTGCCAGCAGGGGGGGTGGAGGGCCCCAGCATTTT
CDR3aa: CASRGGGGPQHF

d_gene: TRBD1
abundance: .
v_gene: TRBV5-3
j_gene: TRBJ1-5
CDR3nt: TGTGCCAGAAGCTTCAGGGGGTGGAATCAGCCCCAGCATTTT
CDR3aa: CARSFRGWNQPQHF

d_gene: .
abundance: .
v_gene: TRBV3-1/TRBV3-2
j_gene: TRBJ1-2
CDR3nt: TGTGCCAGCAGCGAAACAGGGTTTGGCTACACCTTC
CDR3aa: CASSETGFGYTF

d_gene: .
abundance: .
v_gene: TRBV4-2
j_gene: TRBJ1-5
CDR3nt: TGTGCCAGCAGCCAAGATGCCCCTGGCAATCAGCCCCAGCATTTT
CDR3aa: CASSQDAPGNQPQHF

d_gene: TRBD1
abundance: .
v_gene: TRBV7-2
j_gene: TRBJ1-5
CDR3nt: TGTGCCAGCAGCCCCACAGGGGGTAATCAGCCCCAGCATTTT
CDR3aa: CASSPTGGNQPQHF

d_gene: .
abundance: few
v_gene: TRBV5-1
j_gene: TRBJ2-1
CDR3nt: TGCGCCAGCAGCCCCCCCTGGGACCTCGGTGGCAATGAGCAGTTCTTC
CDR3aa: CASSPPWDLGGNEQFF

d_gene: .
abundance: .
v_gene: TRBV27
j_gene: TRBJ1-2
CDR3nt: TGTGCCAGCAGCTTGGTCGGCTCCTCTTATGGCTACACCTTC
CDR3aa: CASSLVGSSYGYTF

d_gene: TRBD2
abundance: .
v_gene: TRBV7-7
j_gene: TRBJ2-3
CDR3nt: TGTGCCAGCAGCCCAGGACTAGCGGGAGGAGATACGCAGTATTTT
CDR3aa: CASSPGLAGGDTQYF

d_gene: .
abundance: once
v_gene: TRBV3-1/TRBV3-2
j_gene: TRBJ1-1
CDR3nt: TGTGCCAGCAGCCAAGAAGTGGGCAGGTTGGGGAACACTGAAGCTTTCTTT
CDR3aa: CASSQEVGRLGNTEAFF

d_gene: .
abundance: .
v_gene: TRBV9
j_gene: TRBJ1-6
CDR3nt: TGTGCCAGCAGCGCGACCCCTGGTGCACCCCTCCACTTT
CDR3aa: CASSATPGAPLHF

d_gene: .
abundance: .
v_gene: TRBV3-1/TRBV3-2
j_gene: TRBJ1-6
CDR3nt: TGTGCCAGCAGCCAGGGGGCCCTAGCCCCTTCACCCCTCCACTTT
CDR3aa: CASSQGALAPSPLHF

d_gene: .
abundance: .
v_gene: TRBV6-1
j_gene: TRBJ1-3
CDR3nt: TGTGCCAGCAGTGAAGCGGGCGGAAACACCATATATTTT
CDR3aa: CASSEAGGNTIYF

d_gene: TRBD2
abundance: .
v_gene: TRBV29-1
j_gene: TRBJ2-5
CDR3nt: TGCAGCGTTGAGGCTAGCGGGAGACGGGAGACCCAGTACTTC
CDR3aa: CSVEASGRRETQYF

d_gene: .
abundance: .
v_gene: TRBV6-5
j_gene: TRBJ2-1
CDR3nt: TGTGCCAGCAGTTACTCGGGGCGAACCTCCTACAATGAGCAGTTCTTC
CDR3aa: CASSYSGRTSYNEQFF

d_gene: .
abundance: .
v_gene: TRBV5-6
j_gene: TRBJ2-3
CDR3nt: TGTGCCAGCAGCTTGGGGGGGGGCGGGACAGATACGCAGTATTTT
CDR3aa: CASSLGGGGTDTQYF

d_gene: .
abundance: .
v_gene: TRBV28
j_gene: TRBJ1-2
CDR3nt: TGTGCCAGCAGTGCCAGGGGACGGGATGGCTACACCTTC
CDR3aa: CASSARGRDGYTF

d_gene: TRBD1
abundance: .
v_gene: TRBV6-5
j_gene: TRBJ1-5
CDR3nt: TGTGCCAGCTACTGGGGGACAGGCCTCAATCAGCCCCAGCATTTT
CDR3aa: CASYWGTGLNQPQHF

d_gene: TRBD2
abundance: .
v_gene: TRBV5-4
j_gene: TRBJ2-5
CDR3nt: TGTGCCAGCAGCTTGCGGCTAGCGGGAGAGGAGACCCAGTACTTC
CDR3aa: CASSLRLAGEETQYF

d_gene: TRBD2
abundance: .
v_gene: TRBV7-9
j_gene: TRBJ2-1
CDR3nt: TGTGCCAGCAGCTTTAGCGGGAGCTCCTACAATGAGCAGTTCTTC
CDR3aa: CASSFSGSSYNEQFF

d_gene: .
abundance: .
v_gene: TRBV5-5
j_gene: TRBJ2-5
CDR3nt: TGTGCCAGCAGCTTGGGGACAGTTCAACAAGAGACCCAGTACTTC
CDR3aa: CASSLGTVQQETQYF

d_gene: .
abundance: .
v_gene: TRBV27
j_gene: TRBJ1-2
CDR3nt: TGTGCCAGCAGCCAAATGGGAGGGAGTGGCTACACCTTC
CDR3aa: CASSQMGGSGYTF

d_gene: .
abundance: .
v_gene: TRBV10-2
j_gene: TRBJ2-1
CDR3nt: TGCGCCAGCAGTGTAGGCAACTCCTACAATGAGCAGTTCTTC
CDR3aa: CASSVGNSYNEQFF

d_gene: .
abundance: .
v_gene: TRBV19
j_gene: TRBJ1-1
CDR3nt: TGTGCCAGTAGTATAGGGGACACCCTGAACACTGAAGCTTTCTTT
CDR3aa: CASSIGDTLNTEAFF

d_gene: .
abundance: .
v_gene: TRBV4-2
j_gene: TRBJ1-3
CDR3nt: TGTGCCAGCAGCCAAGATCCGAGACCCCGATCTGGAAACACCATATATTTT
CDR3aa: CASSQDPRPRSGNTIYF

d_gene: TRBD1
abundance: .
v_gene: TRBV4-1
j_gene: TRBJ1-1
CDR3nt: TGCGCCAGCAGCCCACTAGACAGGGCTGACACTGAAGCTTTCTTT
CDR3aa: CASSPLDRADTEAFF

d_gene: TRBD1
abundance: .
v_gene: TRBV5-5
j_gene: TRBJ2-7
CDR3nt: TGTGCCAGCAGCCGGACAGGAGCTACGGTGGAGCAGTACTTC
CDR3aa: CASSRTGATVEQYF

d_gene: TRBD2
abundance: .
v_gene: TRBV4-2
j_gene: TRBJ2-1
CDR3nt: TGTGCCAGCAGCCAAGATGCGGGAGGGCCCCCCTACAATGAGCAGTTCTTC
CDR3aa: CASSQDAGGPPYNEQFF

d_gene: TRBD1
abundance: .
v_gene: TRBV19
j_gene: TRBJ2-7
CDR3nt: TGTGCCAGTAGTTCCCGGACAGGGTCCGGGTCCGAGCAGTACTTC
CDR3aa: CASSSRTGSGSEQYF

d_gene: TRBD2
abundance: .
v_gene: TRBV5-4
j_gene: TRBJ2-1
CDR3nt: TGTGCCAGCCGTGTAACTCGCACTAGCGGGAGAAACAATGAGCAGTTCTTC
CDR3aa: CASRVTRTSGRNNEQFF

d_gene: TRBD2
abundance: .
v_gene: TRBV11-2
j_gene: TRBJ2-7
CDR3nt: TGTGCCAGCAGCCCGGCCGGGACTACCTACGAGCAGTACTTC
CDR3aa: CASSPAGTTYEQYF

d_gene: .
abundance: .
v_gene: TRBV14
j_gene: TRBJ2-2
CDR3nt: TGTGCCAGCAGCCAAGATCGGGTGGGCATTATCGGGGAGCTGTTTTTT
CDR3aa: CASSQDRVGIIGELFF

d_gene: .
abundance: .
v_gene: TRBV11-3
j_gene: TRBJ2-2
CDR3nt: TGTGCCAGCAGCGGAGGCGGGACGAACACCGGGGAGCTGTTTTTT
CDR3aa: CASSGGGTNTGELFF

d_gene: .
abundance: .
v_gene: TRBV19
j_gene: TRBJ1-2
CDR3nt: TGTGCCAGTAGTATAGACGTCAGATACTATGGCTACACCTTC
CDR3aa: CASSIDVRYYGYTF

d_gene: TRBD2
abundance: .
v_gene: TRBV3-1/TRBV3-2
j_gene: TRBJ2-1
CDR3nt: TGTGCCAGCAGCCAAGGACTAGCGGGGCCCAATGAGCAGTTCTTC
CDR3aa: CASSQGLAGPNEQFF

d_gene: TRBD1
abundance: .
v_gene: TRBV9
j_gene: TRBJ1-2
CDR3nt: TGTGCCAGCAGCGCACAAGGACAGGGAAACTATGGCTACACCTTC
CDR3aa: CASSAQGQGNYGYTF

d_gene: .
abundance: .
v_gene: TRBV4-2
j_gene: TRBJ1-6
CDR3nt: TGTGCCAGCAGCCAAGAAATCCGGGGGATGAATTCACCCCTCCACTTT
CDR3aa: CASSQEIRGMNSPLHF

d_gene: .
abundance: .
v_gene: TRBV15
j_gene: TRBJ1-4
CDR3nt: TGTGCCACCAGCAGGGGGTCCGAGAATGAAAAACTGTTTTTT
CDR3aa: CATSRGSENEKLFF

d_gene: TRBD1
abundance: .
v_gene: TRBV2
j_gene: TRBJ2-3
CDR3nt: TGTGCCAGCAGTGGACAGGGTAGAGCAGATACGCAGTATTTT
CDR3aa: CASSGQGRADTQYF